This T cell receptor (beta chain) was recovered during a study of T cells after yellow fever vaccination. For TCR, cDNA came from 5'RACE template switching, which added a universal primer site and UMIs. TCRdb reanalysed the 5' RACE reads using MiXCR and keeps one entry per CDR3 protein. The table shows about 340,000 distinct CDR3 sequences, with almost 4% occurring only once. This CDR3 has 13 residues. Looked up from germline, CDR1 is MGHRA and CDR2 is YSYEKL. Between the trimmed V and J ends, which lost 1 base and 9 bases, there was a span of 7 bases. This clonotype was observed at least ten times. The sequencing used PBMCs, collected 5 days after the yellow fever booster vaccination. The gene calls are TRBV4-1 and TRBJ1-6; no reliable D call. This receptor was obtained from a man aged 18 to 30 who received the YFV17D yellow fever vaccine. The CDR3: CASSQVRVSPLHF. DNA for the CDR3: TGCGCCAGCAGCCAAGTGAGGGTTTCACCCCTCCACTTT.